This TCR beta chain was identified in a study of T-cell memory formation after mild COVID-19. Study in general: Clustering of TCRs was largely donor specific.

From the 5' RACE reads, TCRdb called clonotypes with MiXCR, one entry per CDR3 protein. The repertoire has some 210,000 distinct CDR3 sequences, roughly a tenth of them found once; the top ten carry 3% to 3.5%. Whole-study results and caveats: SARS-CoV-2 specificity of second-wave clones peaking day 37 was unconfirmed. Pre-infection memory harbored some responding clones, suggesting cross-reactive memory joined. CD4+ bias marked clones expanding day 15 to 37, unlike balanced contracting clones.

This clonotype has only a few counts. Its antigen remains unknown. The sequence derives from a man aged 18-30 years who had mild COVID-19 (a few samples of this study predate the infection). Cell type and time point are not known. Specimen: PBMCs or a T cell subset sorted from them (not recorded which).

This CDR3 is CSARDNRGGADTEAFF. Written as DNA, the CDR3 is TGCAGTGCTAGAGATAACCGAGGAGGGGCGGACACTGAAGCTTTCTTT. The J gene is TRBJ1-1, the V gene TRBV20-1, with D possibly being TRBD1 (5 bases). This CDR3 has 16 amino acids. Trimming removed 0 bases at V and 3 bases at J, with 17 bases between. CDR1 is DFQATT and CDR2 is SNEGSKA in the germline V gene (reference sequence).